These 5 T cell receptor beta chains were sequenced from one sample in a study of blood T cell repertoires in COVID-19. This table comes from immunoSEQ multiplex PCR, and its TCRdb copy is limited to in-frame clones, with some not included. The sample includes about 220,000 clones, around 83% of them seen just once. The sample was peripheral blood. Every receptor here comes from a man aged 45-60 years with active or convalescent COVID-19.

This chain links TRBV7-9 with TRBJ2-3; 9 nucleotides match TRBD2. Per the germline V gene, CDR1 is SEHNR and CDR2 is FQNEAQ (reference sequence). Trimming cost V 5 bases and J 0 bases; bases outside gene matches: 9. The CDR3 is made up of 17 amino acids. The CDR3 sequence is CASSPHSSGSSTDTQYF. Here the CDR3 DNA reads TGTGCCAGCAGCCCGCACAGTAGCGGGAGCAGCACAGATACGCAGTATTTT.

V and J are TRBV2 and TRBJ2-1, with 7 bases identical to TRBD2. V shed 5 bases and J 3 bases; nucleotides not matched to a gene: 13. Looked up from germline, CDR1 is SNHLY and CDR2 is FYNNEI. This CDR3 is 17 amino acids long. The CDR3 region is CASSIQPRGSGYNEQFF. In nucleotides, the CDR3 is TGTGCCAGCAGTATCCAGCCTCGCGGGAGTGGCTACAATGAGCAGTTCTTC.

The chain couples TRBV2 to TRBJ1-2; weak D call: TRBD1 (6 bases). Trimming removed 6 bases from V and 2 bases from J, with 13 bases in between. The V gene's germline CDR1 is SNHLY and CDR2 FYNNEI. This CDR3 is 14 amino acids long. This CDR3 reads CASSATRGNYGYTF. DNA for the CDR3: TGTGCCAGCAGCGCCACCAGGGGCAACTATGGCTACACCTTC. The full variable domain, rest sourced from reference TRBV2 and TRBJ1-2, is EPEVTQTPSHQVTQMGQEVILRCVPISNHLYFYWYRQILGQKVEFLVSFYNNEISEKSEIFDDQFSVERPDGSNFTLKIRSTKLEDSAMYFCASSATRGNYGYTFGSGTRLTVV.

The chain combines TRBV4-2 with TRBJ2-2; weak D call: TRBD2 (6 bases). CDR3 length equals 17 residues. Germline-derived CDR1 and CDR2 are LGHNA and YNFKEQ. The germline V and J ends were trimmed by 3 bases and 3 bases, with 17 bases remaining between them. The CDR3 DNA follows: TGTGCCAGCAGCCATCCTAGCCGGGGGATGGACACCGGGGAGCTGTTTTTT. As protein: CASSHPSRGMDTGELFF.

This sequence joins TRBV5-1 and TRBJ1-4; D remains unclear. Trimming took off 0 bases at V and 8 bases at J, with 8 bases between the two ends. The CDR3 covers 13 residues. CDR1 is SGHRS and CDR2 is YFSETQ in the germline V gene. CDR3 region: CASSLVGSEKLFF. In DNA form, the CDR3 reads TGCGCCAGCAGCTTGGTGGGCAGCGAAAAACTGTTTTTT.